This T cell receptor beta chain was observed in a study of cytomegalovirus exposure and HLA in healthy donors. Notes on the study in general: The later analysis indicated that the majority of CMV-associated TCR beta chains appeared HLA-restricted.

Comments on this clone: The antigen remains undetermined.

The study ran its PCR with 60 Vbeta and 13 Jbeta primers. Only in-frame clones appear in the TCRdb table, and some are missing; sequencing was by immunoSEQ multiplex PCR. This sample has more than 150,000 clones, with 70% to 90% found just once. This CDR3 comprises 16 residues. Looked up from germline, CDR1 is LNHDA and CDR2 is SQIVND (reference sequence). Unmatched junction bases numbered 9, after V lost 4 bases and J lost 0 bases. Sequencing was performed on PBMCs. This TCR was sampled from a woman in her late teens or twenties in good health and CMV-seropositive. The chain combines TRBV19 with TRBJ2-7; 7 nucleotides align to TRBD2. CDR3 region: CASSTRTSSSSYEQYF. As DNA, the CDR3 is TGTGCCAGTAGTACCCGGACTAGTTCCAGCTCCTACGAGCAGTACTTC.